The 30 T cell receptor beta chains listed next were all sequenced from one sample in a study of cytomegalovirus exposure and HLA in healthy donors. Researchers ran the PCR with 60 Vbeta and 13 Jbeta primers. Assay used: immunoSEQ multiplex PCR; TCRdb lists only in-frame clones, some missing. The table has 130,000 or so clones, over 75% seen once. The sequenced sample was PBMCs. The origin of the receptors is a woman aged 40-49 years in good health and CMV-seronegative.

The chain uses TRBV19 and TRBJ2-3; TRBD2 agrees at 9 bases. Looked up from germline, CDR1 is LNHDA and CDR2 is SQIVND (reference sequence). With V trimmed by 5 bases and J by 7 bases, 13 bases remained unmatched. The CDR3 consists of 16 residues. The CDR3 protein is CASSRRPSGNINTQYF. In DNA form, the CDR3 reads TGTGCCAGTAGTCGTCGGCCTAGCGGGAATATAAATACGCAGTATTTT.

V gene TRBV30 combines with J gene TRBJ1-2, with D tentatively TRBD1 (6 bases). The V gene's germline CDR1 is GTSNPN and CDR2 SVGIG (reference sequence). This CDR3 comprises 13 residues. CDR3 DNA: TGTGCTTACCCAGACAGGACTGACTATGGCTACACCTTC. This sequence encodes CAYPDRTDYGYTF.

Here the CDR3 reads CASSDPRGEQYF. Written as DNA, the CDR3 is TGTGCCAGCAGCGACCCCCGGGGGGAGCAGTACTTC. The chain combines TRBV5-6 with TRBJ2-7, with D possibly TRBD2 on 6 matching bases. The V end was cut by 4 bases, the J end by 7 bases, with 12 bases between. This CDR3 region has 12 residues. CDR1 is SGHDT and CDR2 is YYEEEE in the germline V gene.

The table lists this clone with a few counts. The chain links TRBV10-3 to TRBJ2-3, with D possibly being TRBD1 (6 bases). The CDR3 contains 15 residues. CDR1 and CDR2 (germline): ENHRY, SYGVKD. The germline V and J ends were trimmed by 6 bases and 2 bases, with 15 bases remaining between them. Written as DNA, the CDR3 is TGTGCCATCAGGTCCCATACAGGGATCACAGATACGCAGTATTTT. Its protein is CAIRSHTGITDTQYF.

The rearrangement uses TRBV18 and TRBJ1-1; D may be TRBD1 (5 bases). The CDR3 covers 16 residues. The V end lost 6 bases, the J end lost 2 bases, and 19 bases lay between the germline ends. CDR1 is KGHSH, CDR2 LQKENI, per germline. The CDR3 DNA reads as TGTGCCAGCTCCCCCACCCAGGGAACAAGAAACACTGAAGCTTTCTTT. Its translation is CASSPTQGTRNTEAFF.

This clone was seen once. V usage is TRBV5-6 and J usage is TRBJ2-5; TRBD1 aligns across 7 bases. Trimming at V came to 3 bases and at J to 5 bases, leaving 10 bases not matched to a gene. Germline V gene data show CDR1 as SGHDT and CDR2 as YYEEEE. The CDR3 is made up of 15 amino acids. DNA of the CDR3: TGTGCCAGCAGCTGGGAGAGACAGGGAAGGGAGACCCAGTACTTC. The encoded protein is CASSWERQGRETQYF.

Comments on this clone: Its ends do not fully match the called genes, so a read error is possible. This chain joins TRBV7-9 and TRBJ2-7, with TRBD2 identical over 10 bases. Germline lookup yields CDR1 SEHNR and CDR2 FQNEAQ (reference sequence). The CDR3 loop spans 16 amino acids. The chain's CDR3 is CSSSFPLAGDRYEQYF. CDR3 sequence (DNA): TGTTCCAGCAGCTTTCCGCTAGCGGGAGACCGTTACGAGCAGTACTTC.

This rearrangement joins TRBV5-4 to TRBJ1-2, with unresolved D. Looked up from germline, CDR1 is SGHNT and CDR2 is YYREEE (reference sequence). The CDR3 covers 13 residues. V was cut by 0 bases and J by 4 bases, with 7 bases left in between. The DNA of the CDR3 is TGTGCCAGCAGCTTGGGAGGTGCCTATGGCTACACCTTC. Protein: CASSLGGAYGYTF.

The CDR3 region has the DNA TGCAGCGTTCTAGGTGTAGATACGCAGTATTTT. Translating gives CSVLGVDTQYF. The V and J genes are TRBV29-1 and TRBJ2-3; D remains unclear. The germline V gene encodes CDR1 SQVTM and CDR2 ANQGSEA. The CDR3 spans 11 residues. The V end lost 5 bases, the J end lost 5 bases, and 8 bases lay between the germline ends.

The CDR3 nucleotides are TGTGCCAGCATCCCGGGACAGAGGTCTCAGCCCCAGCATTTT. Encoded protein: CASIPGQRSQPQHF. The chain carries TRBV6-5 and TRBJ1-5, with 7 bases fitting TRBD1. V trimming: 7 bases; J trimming: 6 bases; junction bases outside the gene matches: 9. The V gene's germline CDR1 is MNHEY and CDR2 SVGAGI. The CDR3 loop spans 14 amino acids.

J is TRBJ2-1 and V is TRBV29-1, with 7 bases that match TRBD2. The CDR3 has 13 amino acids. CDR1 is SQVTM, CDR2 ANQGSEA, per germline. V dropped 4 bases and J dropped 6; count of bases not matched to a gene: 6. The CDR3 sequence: CSVARGEGNEQFF. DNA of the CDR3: TGCAGCGTTGCACGGGGGGAGGGCAATGAGCAGTTCTTC.

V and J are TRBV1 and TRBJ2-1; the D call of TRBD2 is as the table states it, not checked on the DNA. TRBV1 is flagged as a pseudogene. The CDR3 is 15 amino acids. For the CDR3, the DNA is TGCACTGAGACCTACGGACTAGCGGGAAGGGATGAGCAGTTCTTC. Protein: CTETYGLAGRDEQFF.

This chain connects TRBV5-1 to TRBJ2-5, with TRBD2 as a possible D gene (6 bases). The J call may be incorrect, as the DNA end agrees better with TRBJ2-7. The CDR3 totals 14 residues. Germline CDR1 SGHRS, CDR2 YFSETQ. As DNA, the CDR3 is TGCGCCAGCAGCGTAGGAGGGAGCTCCTACGAGCAGTACTTC. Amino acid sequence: CASSVGGSSYEQYF.

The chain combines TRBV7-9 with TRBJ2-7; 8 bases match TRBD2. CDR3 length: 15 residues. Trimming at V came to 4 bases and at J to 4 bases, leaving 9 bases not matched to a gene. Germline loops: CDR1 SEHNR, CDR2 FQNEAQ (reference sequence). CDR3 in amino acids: CASSSLPGGFYEQYF. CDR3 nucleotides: TGTGCCAGCAGCTCGCTTCCGGGAGGGTTTTACGAGCAGTACTTC.

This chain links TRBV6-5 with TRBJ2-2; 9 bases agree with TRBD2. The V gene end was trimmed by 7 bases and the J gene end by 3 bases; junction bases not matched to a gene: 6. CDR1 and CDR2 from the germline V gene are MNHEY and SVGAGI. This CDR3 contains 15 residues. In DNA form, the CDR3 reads TGTGCCAGCACCAGAATAGCGGGAGACACCGGGGAGCTGTTTTTT. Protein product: CASTRIAGDTGELFF.

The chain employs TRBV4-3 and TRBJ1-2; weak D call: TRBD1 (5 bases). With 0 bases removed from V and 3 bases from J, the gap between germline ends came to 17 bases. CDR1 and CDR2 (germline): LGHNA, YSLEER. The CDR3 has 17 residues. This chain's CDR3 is CASSQEVGAAHDYGYTF. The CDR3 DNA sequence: TGCGCCAGCAGCCAAGAGGTTGGGGCAGCCCACGACTATGGCTACACCTTC.

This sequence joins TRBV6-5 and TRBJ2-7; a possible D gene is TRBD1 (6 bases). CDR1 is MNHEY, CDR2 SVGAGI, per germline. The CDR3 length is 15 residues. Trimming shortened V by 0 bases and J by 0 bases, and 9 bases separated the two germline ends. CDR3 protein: CASSYSGALSYEQYF. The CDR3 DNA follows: TGTGCCAGCAGTTACTCGGGGGCCCTCTCCTACGAGCAGTACTTC.

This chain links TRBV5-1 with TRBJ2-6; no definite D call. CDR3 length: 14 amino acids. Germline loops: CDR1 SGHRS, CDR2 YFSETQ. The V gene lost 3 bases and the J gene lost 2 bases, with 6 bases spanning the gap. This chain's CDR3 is CASSWAPGANVLTF. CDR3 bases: TGCGCCAGCAGCTGGGCTCCTGGGGCCAACGTCCTGACTTTC.

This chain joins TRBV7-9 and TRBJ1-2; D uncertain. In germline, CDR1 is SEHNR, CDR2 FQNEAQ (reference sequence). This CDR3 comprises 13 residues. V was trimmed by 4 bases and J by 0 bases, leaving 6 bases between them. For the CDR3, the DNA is TGTGCCAGCAGCTCGGGTCCTAACTATGGCTACACCTTC. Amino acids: CASSSGPNYGYTF. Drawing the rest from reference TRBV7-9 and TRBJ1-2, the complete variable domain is DTGVSQNPRHKITKRGQNVTFRCDPISEHNRLYWYRQTLGQGPEFLTYFQNEAQLEKSRLLSDRFSAERPKGSFSTLEIQRTEQGDSAMYLCASSSGPNYGYTFGSGTRLTVV.

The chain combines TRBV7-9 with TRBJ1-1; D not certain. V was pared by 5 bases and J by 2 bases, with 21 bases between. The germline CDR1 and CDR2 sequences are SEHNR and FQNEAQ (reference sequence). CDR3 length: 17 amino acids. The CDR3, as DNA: TGTGCCAGCAGCCTCAATGCGGGGTGGAACGCAAACACTGAAGCTTTCTTT. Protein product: CASSLNAGWNANTEAFF.

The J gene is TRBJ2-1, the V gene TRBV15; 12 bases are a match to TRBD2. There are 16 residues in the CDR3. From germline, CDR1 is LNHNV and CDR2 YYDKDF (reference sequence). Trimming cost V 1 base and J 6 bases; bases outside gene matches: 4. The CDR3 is CATSRGRTSGINEQFF. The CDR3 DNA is TGTGCCACCAGCAGAGGTAGGACTAGCGGGATCAATGAGCAGTTCTTC.

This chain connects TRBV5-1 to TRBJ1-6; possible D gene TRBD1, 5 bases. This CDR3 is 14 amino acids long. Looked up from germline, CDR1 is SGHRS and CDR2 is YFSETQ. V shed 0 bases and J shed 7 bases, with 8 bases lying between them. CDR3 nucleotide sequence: TGCGCCAGCAGCTTGGCCGGGGGGAATTCACCCCTCCACTTT. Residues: CASSLAGGNSPLHF.

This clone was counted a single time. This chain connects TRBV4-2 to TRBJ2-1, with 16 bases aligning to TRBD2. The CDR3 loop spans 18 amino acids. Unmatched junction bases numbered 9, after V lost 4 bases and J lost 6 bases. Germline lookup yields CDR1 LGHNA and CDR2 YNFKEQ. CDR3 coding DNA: TGTGCCAGCAGCCGGGGACTAGCGGGAGGGATGTCTTTCAATGAGCAGTTCTTC. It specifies CASSRGLAGGMSFNEQFF.

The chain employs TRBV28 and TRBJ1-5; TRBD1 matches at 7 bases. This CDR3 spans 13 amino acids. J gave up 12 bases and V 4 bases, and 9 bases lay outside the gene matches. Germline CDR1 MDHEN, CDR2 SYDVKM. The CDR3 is CASSSQGLPNQHF. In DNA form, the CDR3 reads TGTGCCAGCAGTTCACAGGGGCTCCCCAACCAGCATTTT.

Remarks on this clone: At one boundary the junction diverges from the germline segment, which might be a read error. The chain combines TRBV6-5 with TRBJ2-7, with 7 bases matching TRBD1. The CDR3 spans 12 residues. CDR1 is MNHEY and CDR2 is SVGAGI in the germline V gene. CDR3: CASSSPDRVTHF. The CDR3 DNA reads TGTGCCAGCAGTTCCCCCGACAGGGTCACCCACTTC.

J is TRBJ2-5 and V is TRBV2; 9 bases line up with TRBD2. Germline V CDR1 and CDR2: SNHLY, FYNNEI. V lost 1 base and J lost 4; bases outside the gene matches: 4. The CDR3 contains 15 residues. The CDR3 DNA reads TGTGCCAGCAGTGAAGGGCTAGCGGGAAGAGAGACCCAGTACTTC. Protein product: CASSEGLAGRETQYF. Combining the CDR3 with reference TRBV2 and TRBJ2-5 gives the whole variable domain EPEVTQTPSHQVTQMGQEVILRCVPISNHLYFYWYRQILGQKVEFLVSFYNNEISEKSEIFDDQFSVERPDGSNFTLKIRSTKLEDSAMYFCASSEGLAGRETQYFGPGTRLLVL.

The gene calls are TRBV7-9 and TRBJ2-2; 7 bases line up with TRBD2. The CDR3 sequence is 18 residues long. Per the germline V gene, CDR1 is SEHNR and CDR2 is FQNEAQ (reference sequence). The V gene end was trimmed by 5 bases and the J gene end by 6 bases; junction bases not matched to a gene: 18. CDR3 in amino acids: CASSPTAGTGGGAGELFF. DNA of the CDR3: TGTGCCAGCAGCCCCACGGCCGGGACCGGGGGAGGGGCCGGGGAGCTGTTTTTT.

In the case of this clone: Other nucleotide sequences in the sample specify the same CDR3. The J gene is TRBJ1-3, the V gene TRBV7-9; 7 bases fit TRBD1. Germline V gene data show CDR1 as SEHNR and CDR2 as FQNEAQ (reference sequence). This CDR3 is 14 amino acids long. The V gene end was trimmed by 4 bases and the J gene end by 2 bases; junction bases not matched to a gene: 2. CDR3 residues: CASSSTGAGNTIYF. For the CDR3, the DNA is TGTGCCAGCAGCTCTACAGGGGCTGGAAACACCATATATTTT.

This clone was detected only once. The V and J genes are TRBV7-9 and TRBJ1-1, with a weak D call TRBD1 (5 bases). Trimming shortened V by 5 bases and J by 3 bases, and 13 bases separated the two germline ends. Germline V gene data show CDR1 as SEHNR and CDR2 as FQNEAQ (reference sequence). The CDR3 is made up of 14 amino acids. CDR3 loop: CASSATQVYTEAFF. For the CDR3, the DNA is TGTGCCAGCAGCGCGACACAGGTGTACACTGAAGCTTTCTTT.

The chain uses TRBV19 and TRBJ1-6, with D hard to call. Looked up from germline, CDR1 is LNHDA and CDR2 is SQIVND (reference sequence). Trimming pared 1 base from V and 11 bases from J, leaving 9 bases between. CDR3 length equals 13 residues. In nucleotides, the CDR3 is TGTGCCAGTAGTATAGTAGCCGTTGCACCCCTCCACTTT. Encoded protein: CASSIVAVAPLHF. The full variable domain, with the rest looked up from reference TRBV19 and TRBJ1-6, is DGGITQSPKYLFRKEGQNVTLSCEQNLNHDAMYWYRQDPGQGLRLIYYSQIVNDFQKGDIAEGYSVSREKKESFPLTVTSAQKNPTAFYLCASSIVAVAPLHFGNGTRLTVT.